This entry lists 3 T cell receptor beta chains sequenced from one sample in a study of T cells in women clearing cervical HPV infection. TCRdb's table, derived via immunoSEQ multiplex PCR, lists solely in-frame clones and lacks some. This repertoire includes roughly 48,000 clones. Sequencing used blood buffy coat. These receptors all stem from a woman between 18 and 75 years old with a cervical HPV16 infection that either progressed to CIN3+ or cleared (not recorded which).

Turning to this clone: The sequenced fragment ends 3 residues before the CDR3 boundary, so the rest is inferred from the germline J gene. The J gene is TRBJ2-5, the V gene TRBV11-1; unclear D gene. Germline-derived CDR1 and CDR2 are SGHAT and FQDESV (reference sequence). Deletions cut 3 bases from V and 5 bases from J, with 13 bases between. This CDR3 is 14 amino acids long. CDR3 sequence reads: CASSLWAKLETQYF. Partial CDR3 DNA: TGTGCCAGCAGCTTGTGGGCGAAATTGGAGACC.

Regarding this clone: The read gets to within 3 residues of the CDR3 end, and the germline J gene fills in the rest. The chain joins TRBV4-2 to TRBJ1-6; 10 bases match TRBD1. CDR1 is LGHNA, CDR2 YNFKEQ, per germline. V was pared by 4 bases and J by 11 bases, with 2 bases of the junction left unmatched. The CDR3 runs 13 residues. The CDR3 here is CASSRDRGPPLHF. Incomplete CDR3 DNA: TGTGCCAGCAGCCGGGACAGGGGCCCACCC.

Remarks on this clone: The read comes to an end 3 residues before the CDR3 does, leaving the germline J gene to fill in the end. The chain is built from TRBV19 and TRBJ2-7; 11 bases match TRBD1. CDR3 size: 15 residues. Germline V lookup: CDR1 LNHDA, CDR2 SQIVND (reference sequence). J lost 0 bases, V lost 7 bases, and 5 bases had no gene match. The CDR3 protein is CASTPGTGGSYEQYF. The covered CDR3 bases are TGTGCCAGTACCCCCGGGACAGGGGGCTCCTACGAG.